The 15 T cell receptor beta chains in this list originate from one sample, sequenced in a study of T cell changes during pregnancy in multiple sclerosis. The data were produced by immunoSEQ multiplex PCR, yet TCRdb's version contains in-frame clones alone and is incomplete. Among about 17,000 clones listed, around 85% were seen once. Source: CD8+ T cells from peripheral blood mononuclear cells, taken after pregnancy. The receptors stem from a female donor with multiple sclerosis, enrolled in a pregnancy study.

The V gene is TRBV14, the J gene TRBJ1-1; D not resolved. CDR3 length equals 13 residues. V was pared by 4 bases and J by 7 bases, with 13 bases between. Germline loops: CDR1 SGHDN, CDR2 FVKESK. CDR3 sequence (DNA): TGTGCCAGCAGCCCTAGCGGGTGGGGTGAAGCTTTCTTT. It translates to CASSPSGWGEAFF.

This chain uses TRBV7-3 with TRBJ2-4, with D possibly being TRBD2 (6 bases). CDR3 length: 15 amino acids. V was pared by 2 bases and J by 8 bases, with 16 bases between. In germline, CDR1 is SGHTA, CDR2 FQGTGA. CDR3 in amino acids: CASSLVAGSADIQYF. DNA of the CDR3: TGTGCCAGCAGCTTAGTTGCGGGGTCGGCGGACATTCAGTACTTC.

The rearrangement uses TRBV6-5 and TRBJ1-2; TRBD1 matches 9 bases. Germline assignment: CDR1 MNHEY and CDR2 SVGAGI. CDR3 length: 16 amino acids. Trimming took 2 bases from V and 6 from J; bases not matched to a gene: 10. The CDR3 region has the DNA TGTGCCAGCAGTTACGATATGGGACAGGGCCTCGATGGCTACACCTTC. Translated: CASSYDMGQGLDGYTF.

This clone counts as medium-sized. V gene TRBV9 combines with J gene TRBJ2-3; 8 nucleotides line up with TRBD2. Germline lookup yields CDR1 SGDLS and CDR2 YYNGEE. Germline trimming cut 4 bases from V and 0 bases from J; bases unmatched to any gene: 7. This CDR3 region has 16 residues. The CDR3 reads CASSIRPSGSTDTQYF. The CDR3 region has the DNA TGTGCCAGCAGCATACGTCCTAGCGGGAGCACAGATACGCAGTATTTT.

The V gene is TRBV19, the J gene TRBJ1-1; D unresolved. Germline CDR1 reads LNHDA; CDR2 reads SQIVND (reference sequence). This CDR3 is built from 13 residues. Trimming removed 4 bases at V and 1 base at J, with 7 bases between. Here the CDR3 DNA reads TGTGCCAGTAGTACGCAGGAGAACACTGAAGCTTTCTTT. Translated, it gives CASSTQENTEAFF.

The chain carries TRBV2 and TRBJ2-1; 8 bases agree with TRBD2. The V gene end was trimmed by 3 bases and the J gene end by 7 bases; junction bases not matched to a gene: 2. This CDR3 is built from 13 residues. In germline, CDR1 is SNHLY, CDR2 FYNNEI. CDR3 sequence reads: CASSDTSGNEQFF. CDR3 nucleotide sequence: TGTGCCAGCAGTGATACTAGCGGTAATGAGCAGTTCTTC. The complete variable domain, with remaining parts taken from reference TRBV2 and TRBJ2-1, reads EPEVTQTPSHQVTQMGQEVILRCVPISNHLYFYWYRQILGQKVEFLVSFYNNEISEKSEIFDDQFSVERPDGSNFTLKIRSTKLEDSAMYFCASSDTSGNEQFFGPGTRLTVL.

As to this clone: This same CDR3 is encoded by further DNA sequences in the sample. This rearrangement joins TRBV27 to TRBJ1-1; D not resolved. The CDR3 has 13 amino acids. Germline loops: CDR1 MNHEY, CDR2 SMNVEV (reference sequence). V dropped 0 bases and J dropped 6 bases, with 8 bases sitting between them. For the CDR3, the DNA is TGTGCCAGCAGTTTATCTTTAGGAGCTGAAGCTTTCTTT. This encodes CASSLSLGAEAFF.

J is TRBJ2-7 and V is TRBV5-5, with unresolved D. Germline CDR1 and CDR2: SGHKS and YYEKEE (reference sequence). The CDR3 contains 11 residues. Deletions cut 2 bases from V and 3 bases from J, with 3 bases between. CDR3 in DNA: TGTGCCAGCAGCTTCATCTACGAGCAGTACTTC. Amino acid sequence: CASSFIYEQYF.

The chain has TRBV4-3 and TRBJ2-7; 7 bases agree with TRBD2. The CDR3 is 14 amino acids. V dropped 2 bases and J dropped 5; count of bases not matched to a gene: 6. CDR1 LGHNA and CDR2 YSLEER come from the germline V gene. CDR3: CASSQFGGSDEQYF. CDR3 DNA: TGCGCCAGCAGCCAATTCGGGGGGTCAGACGAGCAGTACTTC.

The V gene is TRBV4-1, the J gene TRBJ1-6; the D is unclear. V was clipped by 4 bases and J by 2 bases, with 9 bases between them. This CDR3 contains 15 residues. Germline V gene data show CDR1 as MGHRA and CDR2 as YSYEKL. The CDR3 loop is CASSPLMTYNSPLHF. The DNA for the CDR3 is TGCGCCAGCAGCCCACTGATGACCTATAATTCACCCCTCCACTTT.

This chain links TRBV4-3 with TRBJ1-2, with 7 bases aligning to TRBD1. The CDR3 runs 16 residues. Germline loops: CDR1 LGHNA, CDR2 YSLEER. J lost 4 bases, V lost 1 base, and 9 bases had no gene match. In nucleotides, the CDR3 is TGCGCCAGCAGCCAAGTGACAGGGTCTTTGGGCTATGGCTACACCTTC. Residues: CASSQVTGSLGYGYTF.

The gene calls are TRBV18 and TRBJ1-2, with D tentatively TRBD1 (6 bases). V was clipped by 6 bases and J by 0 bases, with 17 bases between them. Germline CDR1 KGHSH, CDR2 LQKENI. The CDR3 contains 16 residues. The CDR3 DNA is TGTGCCAGCTCTCGGAAAGGGACACCTTCTAACTATGGCTACACCTTC. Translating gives CASSRKGTPSNYGYTF.

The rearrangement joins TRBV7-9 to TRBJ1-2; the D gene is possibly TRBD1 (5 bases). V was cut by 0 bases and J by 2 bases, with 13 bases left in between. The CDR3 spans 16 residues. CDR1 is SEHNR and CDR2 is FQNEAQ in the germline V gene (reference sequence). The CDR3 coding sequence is TGTGCCAGCAGCTTAGCGTTAGAAGGGGCCAACTATGGCTACACCTTC. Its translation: CASSLALEGANYGYTF.

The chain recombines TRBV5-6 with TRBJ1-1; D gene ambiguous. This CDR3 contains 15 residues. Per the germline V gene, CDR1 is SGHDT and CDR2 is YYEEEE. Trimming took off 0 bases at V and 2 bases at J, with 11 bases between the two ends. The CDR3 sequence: CASSLGFSGNTEAFF. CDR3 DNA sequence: TGTGCCAGCAGCTTGGGGTTCAGCGGCAACACTGAAGCTTTCTTT.

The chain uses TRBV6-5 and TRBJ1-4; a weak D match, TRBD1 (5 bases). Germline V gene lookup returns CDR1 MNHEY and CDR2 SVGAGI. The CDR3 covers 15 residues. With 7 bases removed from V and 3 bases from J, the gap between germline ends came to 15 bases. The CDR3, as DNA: TGTGCCAGCACCCCTAAGGGGTGGGCTAATGAAAAACTGTTTTTT. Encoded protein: CASTPKGWANEKLFF.